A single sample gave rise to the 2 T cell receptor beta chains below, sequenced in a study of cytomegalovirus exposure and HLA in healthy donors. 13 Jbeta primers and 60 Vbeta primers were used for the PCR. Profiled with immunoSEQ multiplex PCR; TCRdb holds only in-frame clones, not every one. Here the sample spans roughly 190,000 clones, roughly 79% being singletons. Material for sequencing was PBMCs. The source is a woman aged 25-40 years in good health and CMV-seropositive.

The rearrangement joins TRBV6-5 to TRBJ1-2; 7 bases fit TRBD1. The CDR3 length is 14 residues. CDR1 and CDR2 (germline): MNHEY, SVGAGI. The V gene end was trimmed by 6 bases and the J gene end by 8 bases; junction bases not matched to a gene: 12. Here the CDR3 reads CASRSSDRARGYTF. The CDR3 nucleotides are TGTGCCAGCAGATCCTCTGACAGGGCAAGGGGCTACACCTTC.

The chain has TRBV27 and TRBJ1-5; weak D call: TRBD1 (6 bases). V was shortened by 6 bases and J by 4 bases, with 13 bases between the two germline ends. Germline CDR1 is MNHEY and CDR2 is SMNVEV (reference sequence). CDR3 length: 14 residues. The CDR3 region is CASRGGALNQPQHF. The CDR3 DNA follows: TGTGCCAGCAGGGGGGGGGCGCTTAATCAGCCCCAGCATTTT.